The 6 T cell receptor beta chains below come from one sample, sequenced in a study of cytomegalovirus exposure and HLA in healthy donors (dated by TCRdb to the late 2010s). Library preparation used the immunoSEQ multiplex PCR assay. The multiplex PCR relied on a mix of 60 forward primers for TCR Vbeta segments and 13 reverse primers for TCR Jbeta segments. Held by TCRdb, this immuneACCESS table contains in-frame sequences only and omits some clones. Under half of the omission traces to an unresolved V gene where checked; the cause of the rest is unknown. The sample table includes around 110,000 clones. The top ten clones comprise 3.7% of the sample. The sequencing sample was made of PBMCs. The receptor source for this set is a man aged 30 to 39 in good health and CMV-seronegative.

As for this clone: Sequence at one end of the junction differs from germline and may be a read error. V and J are TRBV7-8 and TRBJ2-1; no definite D call. Germline V CDR1 and CDR2: SGHVS, FQNEAQ. CDR3 size: 13 residues. CDR3 in amino acids: CAGSPTIVGEQFF. The CDR3, as DNA: TGTGCCGGCAGCCCAACTATTGTCGGTGAGCAGTTCTTC.

The chain combines TRBV11-3 with TRBJ2-3; D may be TRBD2 (5 bases). Germline-derived CDR1 and CDR2 are SGHNT and YENEEA. With 1 base removed from V and 0 bases from J, the gap between germline ends came to 14 bases. This CDR3 has 17 amino acids. This chain's CDR3 is CASSLGLAATSTDTQYF. CDR3 DNA sequence: TGTGCCAGCAGCTTAGGCCTAGCTGCCACTAGCACAGATACGCAGTATTTT.

The genes are TRBV4-1 and TRBJ2-5; D perhaps matches TRBD2 (6 bases). Germline V gene sequence: CDR1 MGHRA, CDR2 YSYEKL. The CDR3 totals 13 residues. V dropped 4 bases and J dropped 5 bases, with 11 bases sitting between them. The CDR3 loop reads CASSLTEGETQYF. CDR3 nucleotide sequence: TGCGCCAGCAGCCTTACGGAGGGGGAGACCCAGTACTTC.

Details on this clone: The sample holds other DNA sequences that translate to the same CDR3. This chain connects TRBV5-4 to TRBJ1-3; 10 nucleotides line up with TRBD1. CDR3 size: 15 residues. Per the germline V gene, CDR1 is SGHNT and CDR2 is YYREEE (reference sequence). V was clipped by 4 bases and J by 2 bases; unmatched bases: 3. The CDR3 here is CASSPGTGAGNTIYF. DNA for the CDR3: TGTGCCAGCAGCCCTGGGACAGGGGCTGGAAACACCATATATTTT.

The chain employs TRBV12-5 and TRBJ2-5; D may be TRBD1 (5 bases). CDR1 is LGHNT, CDR2 FRNRAP, per germline. The CDR3 runs to 13 residues. Trimming stripped 0 bases from V and 5 bases from J, with 7 bases between. The chain's CDR3 is CASGLVPGETQYF. CDR3 in DNA: TGTGCTAGTGGTTTGGTACCAGGGGAGACCCAGTACTTC.

The CDR3: CASNAGLAGHNEQFF. DNA for the CDR3: TGTGCCAGTAACGCGGGACTAGCGGGCCACAATGAGCAGTTCTTC. The J gene is TRBJ2-1, the V gene TRBV19; 12 bases match TRBD2. The germline gives CDR1 LNHDA, CDR2 SQIVND (reference sequence). This CDR3 spans 15 amino acids. The trim removed 7 bases at V and 5 bases at J, leaving 6 bases unmatched.